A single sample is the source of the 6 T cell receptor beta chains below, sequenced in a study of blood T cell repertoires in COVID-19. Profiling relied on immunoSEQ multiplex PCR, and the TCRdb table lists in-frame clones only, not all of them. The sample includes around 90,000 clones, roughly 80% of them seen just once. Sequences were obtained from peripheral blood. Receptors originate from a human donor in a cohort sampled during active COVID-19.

In DNA, the CDR3 is TGTGCCACCAGCAGGAGCCCCCAGGGGTATAATTCACCCCTCCACTTT. Encoded protein: CATSRSPQGYNSPLHF. This chain links TRBV15 with TRBJ1-6; tentative D call: TRBD1 (6 bases). Germline lookup yields CDR1 LNHNV and CDR2 YYDKDF (reference sequence). V was shortened by 3 bases and J by 4 bases, with 13 bases between the two germline ends. The CDR3 runs to 16 residues. Full variable domain (missing parts from reference TRBV15 and TRBJ1-6): DAMVIQNPRYQVTQFGKPVTLSCSQTLNHNVMYWYQQKSSQAPKLLFHYYDKDFNNEADTPDNFQSRRPNTSFCFLDIRSPGLGDTAMYLCATSRSPQGYNSPLHFGNGTRLTVT.

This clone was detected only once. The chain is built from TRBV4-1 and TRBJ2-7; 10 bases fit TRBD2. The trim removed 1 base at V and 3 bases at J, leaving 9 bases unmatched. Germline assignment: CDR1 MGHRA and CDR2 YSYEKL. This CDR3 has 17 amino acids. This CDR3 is CASSQVMTSGLGYEQYF. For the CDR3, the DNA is TGCGCCAGCAGCCAAGTGATGACTAGCGGGCTTGGCTACGAGCAGTACTTC.

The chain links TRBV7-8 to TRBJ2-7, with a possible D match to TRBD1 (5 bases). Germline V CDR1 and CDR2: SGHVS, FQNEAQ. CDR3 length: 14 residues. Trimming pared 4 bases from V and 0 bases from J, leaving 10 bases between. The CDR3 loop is CASSSLDSSYEQYF. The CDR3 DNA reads TGTGCCAGCAGCTCACTCGACAGCTCCTACGAGCAGTACTTC.

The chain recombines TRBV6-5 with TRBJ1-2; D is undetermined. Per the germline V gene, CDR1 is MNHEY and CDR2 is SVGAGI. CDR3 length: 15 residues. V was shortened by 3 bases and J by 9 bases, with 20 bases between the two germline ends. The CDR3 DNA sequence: TGTGCCAGCAGTTATGCACGGCGCGGGATAGAACGCTACACCTTC. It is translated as CASSYARRGIERYTF.

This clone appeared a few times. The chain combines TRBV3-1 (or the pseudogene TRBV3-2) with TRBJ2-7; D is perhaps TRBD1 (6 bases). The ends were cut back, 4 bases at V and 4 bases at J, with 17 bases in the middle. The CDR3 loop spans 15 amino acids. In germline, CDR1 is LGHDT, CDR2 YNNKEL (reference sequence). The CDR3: CASSRDIDRQYEQYF. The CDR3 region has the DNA TGTGCCAGCAGCCGTGATATAGACAGGCAGTACGAGCAGTACTTC.

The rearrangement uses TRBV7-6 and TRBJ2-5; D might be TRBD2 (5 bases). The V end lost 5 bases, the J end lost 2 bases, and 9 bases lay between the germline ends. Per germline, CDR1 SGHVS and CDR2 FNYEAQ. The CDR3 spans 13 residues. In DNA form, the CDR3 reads TGTGCCAGCAGCCGAGGGCCGCAAGAGACCCAGTACTTC. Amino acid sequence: CASSRGPQETQYF.